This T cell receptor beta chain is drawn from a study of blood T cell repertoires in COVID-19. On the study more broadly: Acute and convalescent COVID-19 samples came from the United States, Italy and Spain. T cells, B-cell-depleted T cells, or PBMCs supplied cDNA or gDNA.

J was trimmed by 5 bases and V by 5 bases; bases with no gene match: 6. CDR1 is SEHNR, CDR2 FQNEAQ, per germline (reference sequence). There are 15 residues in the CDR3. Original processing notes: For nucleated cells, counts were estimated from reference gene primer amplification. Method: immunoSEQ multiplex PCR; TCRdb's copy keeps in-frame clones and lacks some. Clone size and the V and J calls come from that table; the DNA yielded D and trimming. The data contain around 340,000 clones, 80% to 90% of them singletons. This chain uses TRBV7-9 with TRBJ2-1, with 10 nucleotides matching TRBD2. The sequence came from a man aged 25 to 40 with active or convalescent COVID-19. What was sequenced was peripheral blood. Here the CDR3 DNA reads TGTGCCAGCAGCACCCGGACTAGCGGAAACAATGAGCAGTTCTTC. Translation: CASSTRTSGNNEQFF. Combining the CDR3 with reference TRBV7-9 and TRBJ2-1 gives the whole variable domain DTGVSQNPRHKITKRGQNVTFRCDPISEHNRLYWYRQTLGQGPEFLTYFQNEAQLEKSRLLSDRFSAERPKGSFSTLEIQRTEQGDSAMYLCASSTRTSGNNEQFFGPGTRLTVL.